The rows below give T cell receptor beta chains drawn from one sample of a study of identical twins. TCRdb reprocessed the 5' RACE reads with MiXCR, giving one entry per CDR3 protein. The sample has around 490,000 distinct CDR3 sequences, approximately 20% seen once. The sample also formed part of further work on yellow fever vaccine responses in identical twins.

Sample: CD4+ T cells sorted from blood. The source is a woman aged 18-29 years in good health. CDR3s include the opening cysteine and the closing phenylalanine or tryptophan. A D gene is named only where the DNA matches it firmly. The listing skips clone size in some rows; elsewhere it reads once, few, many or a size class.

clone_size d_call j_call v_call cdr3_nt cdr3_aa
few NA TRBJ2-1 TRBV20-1 TGCAGTGCTCGCTCCGAGGGAGGCTCCTACAATGAGCAGTTCTTC CSARSEGGSYNEQFF
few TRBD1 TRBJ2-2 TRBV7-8 TGTGCCAGCCAATCGGGACAGAGGACCGGGGAGCTGTTTTTT CASQSGQRTGELFF
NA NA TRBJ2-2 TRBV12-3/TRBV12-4 TGTGCCAGCAGTTTAACGGACTTGACGAACACCGGGGAGCTGTTTTTT CASSLTDLTNTGELFF
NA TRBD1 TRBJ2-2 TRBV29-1 TGCAGCGTAAAGACAGGGTCGAACACCGGGGAGCTGTTTTTT CSVKTGSNTGELFF
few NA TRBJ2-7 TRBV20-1 TGCAGTGCCCCGGGTCCGGGGGCTTACGAGCAGTACTTC CSAPGPGAYEQYF
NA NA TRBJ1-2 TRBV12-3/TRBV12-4 TGTGCCAGCAGAACCGGGTGGGGGCCTAACTATGGCTACACCTTC CASRTGWGPNYGYTF
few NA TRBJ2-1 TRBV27 TGTGCCAGCAGTTTTGGAGGGAGGCCCTCCTACAATGAGCAGTTCTTC CASSFGGRPSYNEQFF
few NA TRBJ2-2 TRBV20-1 TGCAGTGCTAGAGATCTCAGCGGGGAGCTGTTTTTT CSARDLSGELFF
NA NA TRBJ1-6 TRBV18 TGTGCCAGCTCACCCGCAAGAGGTTCACCCCTCCACTTT CASSPARGSPLHF
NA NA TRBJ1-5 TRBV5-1 TGCGCCAGCAGCTCCGGGACACTGAGCAATCAGCCCCAGCATTTT CASSSGTLSNQPQHF
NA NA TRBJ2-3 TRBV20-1 TGCAGTGCTAGGGTCTTTGGGCATGGGGAAGATACGCAGTATTTT CSARVFGHGEDTQYF
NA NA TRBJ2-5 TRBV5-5 TGTGCCAGCAGCTCCTCCAGCGGAGAGACCCAGTACTTC CASSSSSGETQYF
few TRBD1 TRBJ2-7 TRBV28 TGTGCCAGCACCGACACACAGGGGGCCTACTACGAGCAGTACTTC CASTDTQGAYYEQYF
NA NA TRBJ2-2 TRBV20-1 TGCAGTGCTAGAGATCAGGCCCCAACCGGGGAGCTGTTTTTT CSARDQAPTGELFF
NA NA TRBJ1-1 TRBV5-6 TGTGCCAGCAGCTCCTACGACAGGCACGCTTTCTTT CASSSYDRHAFF
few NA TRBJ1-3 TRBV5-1 TGCGCCAGCAGCTTGGGACAGCCCTCTGGAAACACCATATATTTT CASSLGQPSGNTIYF
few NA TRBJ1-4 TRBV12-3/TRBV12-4 TGTGCCAGCAGTTTACAGGGGTCTAATGAAAAACTGTTTTTT CASSLQGSNEKLFF